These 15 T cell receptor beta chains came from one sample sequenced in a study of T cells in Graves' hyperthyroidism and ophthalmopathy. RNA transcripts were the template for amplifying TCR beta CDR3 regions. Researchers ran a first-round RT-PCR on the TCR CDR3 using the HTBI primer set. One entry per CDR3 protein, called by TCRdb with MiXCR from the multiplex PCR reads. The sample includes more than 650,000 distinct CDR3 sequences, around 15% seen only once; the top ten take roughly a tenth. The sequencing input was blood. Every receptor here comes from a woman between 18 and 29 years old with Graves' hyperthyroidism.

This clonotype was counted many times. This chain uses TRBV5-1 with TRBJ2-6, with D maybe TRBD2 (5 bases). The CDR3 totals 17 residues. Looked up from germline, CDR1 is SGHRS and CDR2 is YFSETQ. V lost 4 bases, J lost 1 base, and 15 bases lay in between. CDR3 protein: CASSPPQTGSGANVLTF. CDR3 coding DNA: TGCGCCAGCAGCCCGCCTCAGACGGGGTCTGGGGCCAACGTCCTGACTTTC.

The CDR3 here is CASSAAQTNLYEQYF. The CDR3 DNA is TGTGCCAGCAGCGCCGCACAGACAAATCTCTACGAGCAGTACTTC. The gene calls are TRBV6-2 or TRBV6-3 and TRBJ2-7; D uncertain. CDR3 length: 15 amino acids. CDR1 is MNHEY, CDR2 SVGEGT, per germline. Trimming stripped 6 bases from V and 3 bases from J, with 18 bases between.

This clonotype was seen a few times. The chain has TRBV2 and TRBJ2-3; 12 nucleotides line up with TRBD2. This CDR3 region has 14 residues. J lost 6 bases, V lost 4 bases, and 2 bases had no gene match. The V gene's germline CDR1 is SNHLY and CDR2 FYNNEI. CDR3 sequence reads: CASSASGRADTQYF. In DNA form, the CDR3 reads TGTGCCAGCAGTGCTAGCGGGAGGGCTGATACGCAGTATTTT.

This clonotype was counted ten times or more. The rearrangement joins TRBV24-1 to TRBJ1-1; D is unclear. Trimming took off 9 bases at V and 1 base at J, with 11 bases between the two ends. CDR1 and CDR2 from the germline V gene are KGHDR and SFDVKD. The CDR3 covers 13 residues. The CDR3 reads CATPEDQNTEAFF. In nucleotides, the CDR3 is TGTGCCACCCCTGAGGACCAGAACACTGAAGCTTTCTTT.

In DNA form, the CDR3 reads TGTGCCAGCAGTTTCCCAGGGGGGAACTCTGGGGCCAACGTCCTGACTTTC. Protein product: CASSFPGGNSGANVLTF. The chain combines TRBV28 with TRBJ2-6; tentative D call: TRBD1 (7 bases). CDR1 MDHEN and CDR2 SYDVKM come from the germline V gene. V shed 3 bases and J shed 0 bases, with 12 bases lying between them. The CDR3 is 17 residues long.

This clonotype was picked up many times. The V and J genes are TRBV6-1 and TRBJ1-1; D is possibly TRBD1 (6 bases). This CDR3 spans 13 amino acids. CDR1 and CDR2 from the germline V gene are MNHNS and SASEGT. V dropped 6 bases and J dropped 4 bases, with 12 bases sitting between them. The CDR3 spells CASRTKGVTEAFF. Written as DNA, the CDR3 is TGTGCCAGCAGGACAAAGGGGGTCACTGAAGCTTTCTTT.

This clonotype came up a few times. This chain's CDR3 is CASRLHGQAYSPLHF. Written as DNA, the CDR3 is TGTGCCAGCAGACTACACGGACAGGCGTATTCACCCCTCCACTTT. This sequence joins TRBV6-2 or TRBV6-3 and TRBJ1-6; 7 bases agree with TRBD1. Germline V gene lookup returns CDR1 MNHEY and CDR2 SVGEGT. The ends lost 6 bases at V and 8 bases at J; junction bases unmatched: 10. The CDR3 extends over 15 amino acids.

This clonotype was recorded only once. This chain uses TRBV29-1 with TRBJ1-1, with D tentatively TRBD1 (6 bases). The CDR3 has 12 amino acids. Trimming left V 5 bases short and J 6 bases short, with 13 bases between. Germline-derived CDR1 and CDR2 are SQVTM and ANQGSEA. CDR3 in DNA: TGCAGCGTTCAAGGGGGGGGTCCTGAAGCTTTCTTT. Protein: CSVQGGGPEAFF.

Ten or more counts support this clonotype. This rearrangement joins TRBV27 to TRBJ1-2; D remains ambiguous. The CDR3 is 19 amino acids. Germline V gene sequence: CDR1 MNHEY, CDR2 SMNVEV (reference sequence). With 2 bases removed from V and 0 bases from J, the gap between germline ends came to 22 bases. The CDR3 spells CASSLRGRPSGAANYGYTF. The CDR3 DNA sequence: TGTGCCAGCAGTTTAAGAGGCAGGCCTTCCGGAGCGGCTAACTATGGCTACACCTTC.

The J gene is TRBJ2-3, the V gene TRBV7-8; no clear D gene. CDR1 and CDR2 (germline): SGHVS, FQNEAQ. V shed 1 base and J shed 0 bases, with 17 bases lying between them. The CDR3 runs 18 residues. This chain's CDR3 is CASSLVATISSSTDTQYF. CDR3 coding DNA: TGTGCCAGCAGCTTAGTGGCAACGATAAGTTCTAGCACAGATACGCAGTATTTT.

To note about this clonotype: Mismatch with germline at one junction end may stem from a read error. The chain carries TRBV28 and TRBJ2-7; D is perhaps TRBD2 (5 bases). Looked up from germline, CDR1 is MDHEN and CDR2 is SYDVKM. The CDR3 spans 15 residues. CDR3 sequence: CASSSGGGGVYEQCF. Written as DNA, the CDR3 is TGTGCCAGCAGCTCGGGCGGAGGTGGTGTCTACGAGCAGTGCTTC.

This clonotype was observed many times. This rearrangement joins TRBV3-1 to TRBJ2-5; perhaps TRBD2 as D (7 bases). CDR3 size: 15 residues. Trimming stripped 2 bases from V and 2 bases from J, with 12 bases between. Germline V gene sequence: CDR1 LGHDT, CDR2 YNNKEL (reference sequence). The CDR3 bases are TGTGCCAGCAGCCAACGGGGGGCTCGGCAAGAGACCCAGTACTTC. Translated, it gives CASSQRGARQETQYF.

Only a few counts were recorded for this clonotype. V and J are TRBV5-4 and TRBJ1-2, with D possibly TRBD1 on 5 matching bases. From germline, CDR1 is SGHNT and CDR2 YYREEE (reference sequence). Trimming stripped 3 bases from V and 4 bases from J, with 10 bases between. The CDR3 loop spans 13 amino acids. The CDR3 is CASSSGLGYGYTF. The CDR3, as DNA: TGTGCCAGCAGCTCGGGGCTGGGCTATGGCTACACCTTC.

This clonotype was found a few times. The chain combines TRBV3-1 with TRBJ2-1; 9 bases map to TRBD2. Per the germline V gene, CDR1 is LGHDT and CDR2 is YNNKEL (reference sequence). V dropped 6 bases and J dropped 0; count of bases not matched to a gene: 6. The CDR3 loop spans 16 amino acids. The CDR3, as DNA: TGTGCCAGCAGGGGTAGACTAGCGGACTCCTACAATGAGCAGTTCTTC. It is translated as CASRGRLADSYNEQFF.

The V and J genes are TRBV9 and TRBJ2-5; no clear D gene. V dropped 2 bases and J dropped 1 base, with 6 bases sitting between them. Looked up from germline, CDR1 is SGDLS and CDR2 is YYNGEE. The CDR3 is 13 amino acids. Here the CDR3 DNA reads TGTGCCAGCAGCGTCTCTAGCCAAGAGACCCAGTACTTC. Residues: CASSVSSQETQYF.